The present T cell receptor (beta chain) was sequenced within a study of T cells after yellow fever vaccination. Whole-study findings and limits: Of the clonotypes, a small share occurred in both CD4 and CD8 compartments. The study found a weaker secondary response that peaked faster, day 5 versus 15.

Per the germline V gene, CDR1 is SGHTA and CDR2 is FQGNSA. V lost 1 base to trimming and J lost 3 bases, with 9 bases between them. The CDR3 contains 14 residues. Note on this clonotype: The antigen remains unidentified.

5'RACE template switching added a universal primer site and UMIs to TCR cDNA. TCRdb processed the 5' RACE reads anew with MiXCR; each CDR3 protein has one entry. The sample includes 400,000 or so distinct CDR3 sequences, around 20% seen only once; the top ten take 18%. The chain recombines TRBV7-2 with TRBJ2-5; possible D gene TRBD2, 6 bases. Sequences were derived from PBMCs, sampled before the yellow fever booster vaccination. The receptor comes from a man younger than 35 who received the YFV17D yellow fever vaccine. CDR3 loop: CASSLEVAEETQYF. CDR3 nucleotides: TGTGCCAGCAGCTTAGAGGTAGCGGAAGAGACCCAGTACTTC.